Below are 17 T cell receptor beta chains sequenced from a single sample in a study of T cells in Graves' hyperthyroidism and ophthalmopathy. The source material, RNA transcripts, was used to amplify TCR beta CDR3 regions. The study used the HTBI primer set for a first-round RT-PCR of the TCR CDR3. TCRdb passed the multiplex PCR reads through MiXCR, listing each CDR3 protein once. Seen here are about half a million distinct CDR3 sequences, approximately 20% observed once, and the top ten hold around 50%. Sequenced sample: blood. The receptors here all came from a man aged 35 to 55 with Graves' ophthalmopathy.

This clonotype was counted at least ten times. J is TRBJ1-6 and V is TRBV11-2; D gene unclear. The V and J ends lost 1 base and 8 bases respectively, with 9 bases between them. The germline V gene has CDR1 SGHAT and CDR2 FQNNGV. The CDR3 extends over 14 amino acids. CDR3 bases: TGTGCCAGCAGCTTAGTGTGGGTAGATTCACCCCTCCACTTT. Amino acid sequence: CASSLVWVDSPLHF.

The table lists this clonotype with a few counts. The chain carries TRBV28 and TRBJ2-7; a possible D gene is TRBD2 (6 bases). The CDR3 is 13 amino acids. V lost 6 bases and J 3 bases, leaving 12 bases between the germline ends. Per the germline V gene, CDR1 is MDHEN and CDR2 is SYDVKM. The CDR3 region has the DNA TGTGCCAGCAGGTTCCTGGGGGGCTACGAGCAGTACTTC. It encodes CASRFLGGYEQYF.

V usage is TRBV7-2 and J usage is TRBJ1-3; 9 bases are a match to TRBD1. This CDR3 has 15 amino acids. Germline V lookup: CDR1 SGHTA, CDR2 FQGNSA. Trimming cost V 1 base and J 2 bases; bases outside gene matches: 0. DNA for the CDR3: TGTGCCAGCAGCTTAGACAGGGGGCCTGGAAACACCATATATTTT. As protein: CASSLDRGPGNTIYF.

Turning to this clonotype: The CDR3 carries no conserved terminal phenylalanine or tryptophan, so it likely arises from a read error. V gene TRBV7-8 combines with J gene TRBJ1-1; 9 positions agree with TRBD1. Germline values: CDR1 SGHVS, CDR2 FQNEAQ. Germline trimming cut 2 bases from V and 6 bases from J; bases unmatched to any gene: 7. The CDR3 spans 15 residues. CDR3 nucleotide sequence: TGTGCCAGCAGCTTACTCGGACAGGGGAGAGCTGAAGCTTTCCTT. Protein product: CASSLLGQGRAEAFL.

The CDR3 sequence: CASSLSVYSYEQYF. The CDR3 region has the DNA TGTGCCAGCAGCTTAAGTGTTTACTCCTACGAGCAGTACTTC. The genes are TRBV7-9 and TRBJ2-7; D call uncertain. Germline V lookup: CDR1 SEHNR, CDR2 FQNEAQ (reference sequence). The CDR3 loop spans 14 amino acids. V shed 2 bases and J shed 0 bases, with 8 bases lying between them.

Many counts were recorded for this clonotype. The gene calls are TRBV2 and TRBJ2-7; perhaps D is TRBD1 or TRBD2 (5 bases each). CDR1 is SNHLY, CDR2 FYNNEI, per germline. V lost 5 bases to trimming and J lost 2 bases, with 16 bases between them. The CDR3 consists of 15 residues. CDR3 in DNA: TGTGCCAGCAGTAGAACAGGAAACGGGGCCTACGAGCAGTACTTC. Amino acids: CASSRTGNGAYEQYF.

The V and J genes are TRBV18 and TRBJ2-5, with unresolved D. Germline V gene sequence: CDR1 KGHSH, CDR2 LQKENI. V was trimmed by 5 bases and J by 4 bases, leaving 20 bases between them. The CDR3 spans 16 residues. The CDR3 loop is CASSARLGQMSETQYF. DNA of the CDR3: TGTGCCAGCTCAGCGCGCCTTGGGCAAATGTCAGAGACCCAGTACTTC.

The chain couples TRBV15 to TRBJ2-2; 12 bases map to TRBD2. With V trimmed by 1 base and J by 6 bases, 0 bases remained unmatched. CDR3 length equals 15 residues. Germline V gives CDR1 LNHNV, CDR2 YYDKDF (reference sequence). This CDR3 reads CATSRGLAGAGELFF. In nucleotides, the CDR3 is TGTGCCACCAGCAGAGGACTAGCGGGGGCCGGGGAGCTGTTTTTT.

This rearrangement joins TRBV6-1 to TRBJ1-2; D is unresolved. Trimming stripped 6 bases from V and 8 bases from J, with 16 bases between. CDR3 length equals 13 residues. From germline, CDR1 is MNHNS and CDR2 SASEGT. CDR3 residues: CASRTRLTGGYTF. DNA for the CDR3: TGTGCCAGCAGAACCCGACTGACGGGAGGCTACACCTTC.

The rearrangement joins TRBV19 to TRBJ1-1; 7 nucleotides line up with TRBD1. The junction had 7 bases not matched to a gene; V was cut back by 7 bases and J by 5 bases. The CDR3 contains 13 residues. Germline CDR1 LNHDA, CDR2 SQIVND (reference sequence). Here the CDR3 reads CASTDRVGTEAFF. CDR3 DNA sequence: TGTGCCAGTACCGACAGGGTGGGTACTGAAGCTTTCTTT.

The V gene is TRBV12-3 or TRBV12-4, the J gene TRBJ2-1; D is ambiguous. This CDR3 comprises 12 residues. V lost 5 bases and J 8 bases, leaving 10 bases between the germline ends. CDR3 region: CASSTRVDEQFF. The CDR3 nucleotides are TGTGCCAGCAGTACCCGCGTGGATGAGCAGTTCTTC.

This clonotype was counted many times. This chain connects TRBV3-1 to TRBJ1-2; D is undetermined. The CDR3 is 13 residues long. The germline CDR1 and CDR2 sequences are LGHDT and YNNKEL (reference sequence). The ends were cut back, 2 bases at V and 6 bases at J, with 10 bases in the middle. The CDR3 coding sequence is TGTGCCAGCAGCCAACCGGGAAGAAATGGCTACACCTTC. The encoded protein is CASSQPGRNGYTF.

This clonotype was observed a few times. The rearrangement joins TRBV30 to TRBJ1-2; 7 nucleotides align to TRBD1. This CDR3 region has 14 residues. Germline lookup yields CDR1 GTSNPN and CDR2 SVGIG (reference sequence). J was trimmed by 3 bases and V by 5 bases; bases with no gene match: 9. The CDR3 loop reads CAWGTGAVDYGYTF. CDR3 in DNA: TGTGCCTGGGGAACAGGGGCCGTCGACTATGGCTACACCTTC.

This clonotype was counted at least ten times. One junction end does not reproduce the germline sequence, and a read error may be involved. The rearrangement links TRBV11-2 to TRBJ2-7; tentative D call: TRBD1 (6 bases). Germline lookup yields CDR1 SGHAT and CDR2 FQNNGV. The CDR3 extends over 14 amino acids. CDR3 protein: CASNLGQHSNEQYF. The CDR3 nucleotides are TGTGCCAGCAACTTAGGACAGCATTCCAACGAGCAGTACTTC. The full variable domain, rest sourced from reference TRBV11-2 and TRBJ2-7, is EAGVAQSPRYKIIEKRQSVAFWCNPISGHATLYWYQQILGQGPKLLIQFQNNGVVDDSQLPKDRFSAERLKGVDSTLKIQPAKLEDSAVYLCASNLGQHSNEQYFGPGTRLTVT.

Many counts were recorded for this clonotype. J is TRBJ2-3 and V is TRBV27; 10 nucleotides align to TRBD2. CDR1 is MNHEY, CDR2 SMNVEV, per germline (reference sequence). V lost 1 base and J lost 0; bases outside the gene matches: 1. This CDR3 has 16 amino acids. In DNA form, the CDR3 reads TGTGCCAGCAGTTTATGGACTAGCGGTAGCACAGATACGCAGTATTTT. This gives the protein CASSLWTSGSTDTQYF.

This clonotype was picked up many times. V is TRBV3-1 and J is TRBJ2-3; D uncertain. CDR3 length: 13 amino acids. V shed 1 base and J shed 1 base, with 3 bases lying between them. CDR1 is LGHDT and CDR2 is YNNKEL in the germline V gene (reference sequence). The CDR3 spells CASSQGGTDTQYF. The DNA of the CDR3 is TGTGCCAGCAGCCAAGGAGGCACAGATACGCAGTATTTT.

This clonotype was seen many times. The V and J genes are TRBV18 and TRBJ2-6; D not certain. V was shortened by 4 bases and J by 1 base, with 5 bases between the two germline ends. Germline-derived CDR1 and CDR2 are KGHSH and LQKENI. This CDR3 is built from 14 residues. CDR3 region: CASSQASGANVLTF. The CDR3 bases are TGTGCCAGCTCACAGGCTTCTGGGGCCAACGTCCTGACTTTC.